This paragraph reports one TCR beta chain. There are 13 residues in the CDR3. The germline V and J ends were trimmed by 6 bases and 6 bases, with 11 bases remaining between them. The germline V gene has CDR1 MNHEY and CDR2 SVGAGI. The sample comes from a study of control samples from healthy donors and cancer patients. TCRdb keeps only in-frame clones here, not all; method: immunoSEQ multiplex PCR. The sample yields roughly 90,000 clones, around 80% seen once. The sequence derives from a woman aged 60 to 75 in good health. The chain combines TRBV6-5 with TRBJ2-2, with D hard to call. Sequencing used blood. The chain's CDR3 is CASSLQVSGELFF. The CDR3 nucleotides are TGTGCCAGCAGCCTCCAGGTCTCCGGGGAGCTGTTTTTT.